The rows below give T cell receptor beta chains drawn from one sample of a study of response to subunit inactivated influenza vaccine. TCRdb re-called the RT-PCR reads through MiXCR, storing one row per CDR3 protein. The data show roughly 500,000 distinct CDR3 sequences, with 25% seen just once and 1.9% held by the top ten. The sample here was CD4+ T cells sorted from PBMCs, taken roughly 5 days after vaccination. These receptors originate from a man aged 50-60 years who received an inactivated influenza vaccine. The CDR3 runs from the conserved cysteine through the conserved F or W. A D gene is named only where the DNA matches it firmly. Clone sizes are given selectively: once, few, many, or a class where the clone is expanded.

v_call	j_call	clone_size	d_call	cdr3_aa	cdr3_nt
TRBV28	TRBJ2-7	.	TRBD2	CASSSGLAGVLREQYF	TGTGCCAGCAGTTCGGGACTAGCGGGAGTTTTGCGCGAGCAGTACTTC
TRBV18	TRBJ2-1	.	.	CASSLGSGPGGREQFF	TGTGCCAGCTCACTGGGTTCCGGACCCGGCGGAAGGGAGCAGTTCTTC
TRBV29-1	TRBJ2-3	few	TRBD2	CSAVGRGDTQYF	TGCAGCGCAGTGGGGCGGGGGGATACGCAGTATTTT
TRBV28	TRBJ2-7	.	.	CASSPRQALSSYEQYF	TGTGCCAGCAGTCCCCGACAGGCCCTTAGCTCCTACGAGCAGTACTTC
TRBV7-2	TRBJ2-1	few	.	CASSLGMAGNEQFF	TGTGCCAGCAGCTTAGGGATGGCGGGAAATGAGCAGTTCTTC
TRBV29-1	TRBJ2-3	many	TRBD1	CSVKGATDTQYF	TGCAGCGTCAAGGGGGCCACAGATACGCAGTATTTT
TRBV7-2	TRBJ2-1	once	.	CASSSGGLRTYNEQFF	TGTGCCAGCAGCTCCGGGGGACTTCGCACCTACAATGAGCAGTTCTTC
TRBV3-1	TRBJ2-6	.	TRBD1	CASSLWTGGSGANVLTF	TGTGCCAGCAGCCTCTGGACAGGGGGCTCTGGGGCCAACGTCCTGACTTTC
TRBV12-3/TRBV12-4	TRBJ2-1	.	.	CASRLGGGRGEQFF	TGTGCCAGCAGATTAGGGGGGGGCCGAGGTGAGCAGTTCTTC
TRBV20-1	TRBJ2-3	few	TRBD2	CSAPTSASANTQYF	TGCAGTGCCCCGACTAGCGCGAGCGCAAATACGCAGTATTTT
TRBV5-5	TRBJ2-1	.	.	CASSFGQPNNEQFF	TGTGCCAGCAGCTTTGGACAGCCTAACAATGAGCAGTTCTTC
TRBV12-3/TRBV12-4	TRBJ2-6	.	TRBD1	CASSTNAGTGHGSGANVLTF	TGTGCCAGCAGTACGAACGCCGGGACAGGGCATGGCTCTGGGGCCAACGTCCTGACTTTC
TRBV27	TRBJ1-5	many	TRBD1	CASSLSYRGVGQPQHF	TGTGCCAGCAGTTTATCTTACAGGGGGGTGGGTCAGCCCCAGCATTTT
TRBV20-1	TRBJ1-6	few	TRBD1	CSARLTGDSPLHF	TGCAGTGCTAGACTGACAGGGGATTCACCCCTCCACTTT
TRBV6-2/TRBV6-3	TRBJ1-1	.	.	CASRFSEMNTEAFF	TGTGCCAGCAGATTTAGCGAGATGAACACTGAAGCTTTCTTT
TRBV28	TRBJ2-1	.	TRBD1	CASRRGLIEQFF	TGTGCCAGCAGGAGGGGGCTTATTGAGCAGTTCTTC
TRBV7-3	TRBJ2-5	.	.	CASSRVAQETQYF	TGTGCCAGCAGCCGGGTGGCACAAGAGACCCAGTACTTC
TRBV2	TRBJ1-5	few	.	CASSVAGNNQPQHF	TGTGCCAGCAGTGTGGCAGGGAACAATCAGCCCCAGCATTTT
TRBV6-5	TRBJ2-1	many	.	CASSYSGIEQFF	TGTGCCAGCAGTTACTCGGGGATTGAGCAGTTCTTC
TRBV3-1	TRBJ1-2	.	.	CASSQERDGGYGYTF	TGTGCCAGCAGCCAAGAAAGGGACGGTGGCTATGGCTACACCTTC
TRBV12-3/TRBV12-4	TRBJ2-7	many	.	CASSLAGLYEQYF	TGTGCCAGCAGTTTAGCGGGGCTTTACGAGCAGTACTTC
TRBV5-1	TRBJ2-7	once	.	CASSPWTSPSEQYF	TGCGCCAGCAGCCCGTGGACCTCCCCATCCGAGCAGTACTTC
TRBV5-1	TRBJ2-7	few	.	CASSLELSGYEQYF	TGCGCCAGCAGCTTGGAGCTTAGCGGTTACGAGCAGTACTTC
TRBV18	TRBJ1-1	once	.	CASSPAGFMNTEAFF	TGTGCCAGCTCACCCGCGGGGTTCATGAACACTGAAGCTTTCTTT
TRBV11-2	TRBJ2-1	.	TRBD2	CASSAGAGGAHNEQFF	TGTGCCAGCAGCGCGGGAGCGGGGGGCGCACACAATGAGCAGTTCTTC
TRBV2	TRBJ1-2	.	.	CASSETGSESGYTF	TGTGCCAGCAGTGAAACGGGGTCCGAGTCCGGCTACACCTTC
TRBV2	TRBJ2-7	.	.	CASSDFGLATYEQYF	TGTGCCAGCAGTGATTTCGGGCTAGCGACCTACGAGCAGTACTTC
TRBV9	TRBJ2-2	few	.	CASSGFTGLPVELFF	TGTGCCAGCAGCGGTTTCACAGGGCTCCCGGTGGAGCTGTTTTTT
TRBV10-3	TRBJ2-7	.	TRBD1	CAIQRQGYPYEQYF	TGTGCCATCCAGCGACAGGGGTACCCCTACGAGCAGTACTTC
TRBV2	TRBJ1-2	.	.	CASSETGGDGYTF	TGTGCCAGCAGTGAAACGGGGGGTGATGGCTACACCTTC
TRBV9	TRBJ1-1	few	TRBD1	CASSDRTGSRAFF	TGTGCCAGCAGCGACCGGACAGGGAGTAGGGCTTTCTTT
TRBV10-3	TRBJ1-5	few	.	CAIREQGSNQPQHF	TGTGCCATCAGAGAACAGGGTAGCAATCAGCCCCAGCATTTT